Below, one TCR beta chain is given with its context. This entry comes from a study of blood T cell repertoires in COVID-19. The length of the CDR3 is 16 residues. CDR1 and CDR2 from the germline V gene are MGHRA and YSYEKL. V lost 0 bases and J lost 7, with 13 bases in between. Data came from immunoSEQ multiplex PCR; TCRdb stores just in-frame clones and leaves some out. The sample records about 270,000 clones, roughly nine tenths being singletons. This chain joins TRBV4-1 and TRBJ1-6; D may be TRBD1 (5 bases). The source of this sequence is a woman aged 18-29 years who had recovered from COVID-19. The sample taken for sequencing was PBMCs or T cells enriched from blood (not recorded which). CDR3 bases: TGCGCCAGCAGCCAAGAGACGGGGGGGTTGAATTCACCCCTCCACTTT. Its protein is CASSQETGGLNSPLHF.